This paragraph reports one T cell receptor beta chain. This sample was taken from a study of cytomegalovirus exposure and HLA in healthy donors. PCR used 60 Vbeta primers and 13 Jbeta primers. Clones were read by immunoSEQ multiplex PCR, and TCRdb kept only the in-frame ones, dropping some. The data contain hundreds of thousands of clones, approximately 82% of them singletons. From germline, CDR1 is SGHRS and CDR2 YFSETQ. CDR3 size: 16 residues. The trim removed 0 bases at V and 8 bases at J, leaving 8 bases unmatched. Sequencing was done on a sample of PBMCs. This chain connects TRBV5-1 to TRBJ1-6; 7 bases agree with TRBD1. The receptor's source is a middle-aged woman in good health and CMV-seronegative. CDR3 nucleotides: TGCGCCAGCAGCTTGGCGGGGCAGGGGGTCGATTCACCCCTCCACTTT. This encodes CASSLAGQGVDSPLHF.